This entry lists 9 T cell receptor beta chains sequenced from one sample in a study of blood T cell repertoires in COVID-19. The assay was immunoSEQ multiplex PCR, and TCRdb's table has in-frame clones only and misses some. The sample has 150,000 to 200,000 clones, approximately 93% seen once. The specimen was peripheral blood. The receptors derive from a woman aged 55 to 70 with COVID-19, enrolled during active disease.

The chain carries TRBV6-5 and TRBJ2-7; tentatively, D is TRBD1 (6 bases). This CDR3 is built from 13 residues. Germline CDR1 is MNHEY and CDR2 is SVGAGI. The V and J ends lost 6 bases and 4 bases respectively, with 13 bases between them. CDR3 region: CASRHRATYEQYF. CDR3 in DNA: TGTGCCAGCAGGCACAGGGCGACTTACGAGCAGTACTTC.

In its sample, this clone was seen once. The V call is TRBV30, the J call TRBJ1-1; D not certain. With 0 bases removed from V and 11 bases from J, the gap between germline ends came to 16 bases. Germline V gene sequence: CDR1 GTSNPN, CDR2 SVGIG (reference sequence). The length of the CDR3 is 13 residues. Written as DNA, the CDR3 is TGTGCCTGGAGTGTAATGAGACACGAGTGGGCTTTCTTT. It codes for CAWSVMRHEWAFF. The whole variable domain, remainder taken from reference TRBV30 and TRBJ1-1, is SQTIHQWPATLVQPVGSPLSLECTVEGTSNPNLYWYRQAAGRGLQLLFYSVGIGQISSEVPQNLSASRPQDRQFILSSKKLLLSDSGFYLCAWSVMRHEWAFFGQGTRLTVV.

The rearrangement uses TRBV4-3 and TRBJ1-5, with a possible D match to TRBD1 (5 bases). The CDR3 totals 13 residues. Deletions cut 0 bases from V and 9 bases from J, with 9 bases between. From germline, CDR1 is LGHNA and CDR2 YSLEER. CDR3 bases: TGCGCCAGCAGCCAAGACCCAGGGCGGCCCCAGCATTTT. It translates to CASSQDPGRPQHF.

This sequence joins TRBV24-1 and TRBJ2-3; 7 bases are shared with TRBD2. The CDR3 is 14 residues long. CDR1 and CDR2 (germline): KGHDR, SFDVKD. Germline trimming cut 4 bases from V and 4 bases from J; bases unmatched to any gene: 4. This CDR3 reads CATSEAGLADTQYF. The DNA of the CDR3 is TGTGCCACCAGTGAAGCGGGGCTCGCAGATACGCAGTATTTT.

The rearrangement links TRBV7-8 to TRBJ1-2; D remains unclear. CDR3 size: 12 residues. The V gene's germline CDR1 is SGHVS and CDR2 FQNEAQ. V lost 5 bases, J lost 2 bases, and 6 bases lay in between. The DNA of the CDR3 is TGTGCCAGCAGCCACAGAAACTATGGCTACACCTTC. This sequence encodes CASSHRNYGYTF. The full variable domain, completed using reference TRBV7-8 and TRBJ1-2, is GAGVSQSPRYKVAKRGQDVALRCDPISGHVSLFWYQQALGQGPEFLTYFQNEAQLDKSGLPSDRFFAERPEGSVSTLKIQRTQQEDSAVYLCASSHRNYGYTFGSGTRLTVV.

The CDR3 loop reads CASSLLIDRVPEKLFF. CDR3 DNA: TGTGCCAGCAGTTTACTAATCGACAGGGTCCCTGAAAAACTGTTTTTT. The rearrangement links TRBV27 to TRBJ1-4, with 7 bases aligning to TRBD1. With V trimmed by 2 bases and J by 7 bases, 10 bases remained unmatched. The germline gives CDR1 MNHEY, CDR2 SMNVEV (reference sequence). This CDR3 is built from 16 residues.

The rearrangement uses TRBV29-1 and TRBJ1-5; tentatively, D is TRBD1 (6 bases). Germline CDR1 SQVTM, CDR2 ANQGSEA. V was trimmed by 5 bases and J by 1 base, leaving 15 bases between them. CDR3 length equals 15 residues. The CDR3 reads CSVLQGWGSNQPQHF. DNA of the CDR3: TGCAGCGTTTTACAGGGATGGGGCAGCAATCAGCCCCAGCATTTT. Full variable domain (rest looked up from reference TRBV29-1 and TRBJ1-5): SAVISQKPSRDICQRGTSLTIQCQVDSQVTMMFWYRQQPGQSLTLIATANQGSEATYESGFVIDKFPISRPNLTFSTLTVSNMSPEDSSIYLCSVLQGWGSNQPQHFGDGTRLSIL.

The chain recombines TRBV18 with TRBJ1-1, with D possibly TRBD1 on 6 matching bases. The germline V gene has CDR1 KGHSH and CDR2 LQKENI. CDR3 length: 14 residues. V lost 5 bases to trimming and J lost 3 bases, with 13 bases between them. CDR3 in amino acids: CASSARDTDTEAFF. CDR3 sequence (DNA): TGTGCCAGCTCAGCCCGGGACACCGACACTGAAGCTTTCTTT.

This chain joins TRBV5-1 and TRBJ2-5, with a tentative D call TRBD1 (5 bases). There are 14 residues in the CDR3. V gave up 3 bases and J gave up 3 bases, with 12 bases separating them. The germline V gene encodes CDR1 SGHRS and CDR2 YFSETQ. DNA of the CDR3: TGCGCCAGCAGCTGGGGAAAGACAGAAGAGACCCAGTACTTC. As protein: CASSWGKTEETQYF.